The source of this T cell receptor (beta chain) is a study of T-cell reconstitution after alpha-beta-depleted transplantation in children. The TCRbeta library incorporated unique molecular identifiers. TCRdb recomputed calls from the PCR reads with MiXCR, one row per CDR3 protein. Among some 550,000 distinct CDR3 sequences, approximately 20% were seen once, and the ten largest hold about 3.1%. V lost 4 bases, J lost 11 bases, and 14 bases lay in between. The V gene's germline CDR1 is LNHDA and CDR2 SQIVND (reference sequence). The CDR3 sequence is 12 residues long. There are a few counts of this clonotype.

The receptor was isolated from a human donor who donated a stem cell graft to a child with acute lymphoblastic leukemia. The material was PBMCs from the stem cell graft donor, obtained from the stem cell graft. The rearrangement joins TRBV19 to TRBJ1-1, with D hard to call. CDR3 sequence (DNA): TGTGCCAGTAGTAATGAGGTCGGCCGCGCTTTCTTT. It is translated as CASSNEVGRAFF.